This T cell receptor (beta chain) was observed in a study of T cells in tumors after PD-1 blockade. Study overall: A subset received ongoing vismodegib 150 mg daily alongside anti-PD-1 therapy. On average, peripheral blood gave roughly 110,000 TCR templates and 35,000 to 40,000 unique clonotypes.

Only in-frame clones appear in the TCRdb table, and some are missing; sequencing was by immunoSEQ multiplex PCR. The sample holds roughly 59,000 clones, roughly 78% seen once. This CDR3 region has 16 residues. Tumor or blood genomic DNA was sequenced, with inputs of roughly 600 ng to 6,004 ng. The chain is built from TRBV21-1 and TRBJ2-3; no DNA check was done on the table's D call, TRBD1. TRBV21-1 corresponds to a pseudogene. The receptor was isolated from a human donor with basal cell carcinoma. Sample: PBMCs, taken before anti-PD-1 treatment. CDR3 amino acids: CASSKVRGCRPDTQYF. In nucleotides, the CDR3 is TGTGCCAGCAGCAAAGTTAGGGGCTGCAGGCCAGATACGCAGTATTTT.